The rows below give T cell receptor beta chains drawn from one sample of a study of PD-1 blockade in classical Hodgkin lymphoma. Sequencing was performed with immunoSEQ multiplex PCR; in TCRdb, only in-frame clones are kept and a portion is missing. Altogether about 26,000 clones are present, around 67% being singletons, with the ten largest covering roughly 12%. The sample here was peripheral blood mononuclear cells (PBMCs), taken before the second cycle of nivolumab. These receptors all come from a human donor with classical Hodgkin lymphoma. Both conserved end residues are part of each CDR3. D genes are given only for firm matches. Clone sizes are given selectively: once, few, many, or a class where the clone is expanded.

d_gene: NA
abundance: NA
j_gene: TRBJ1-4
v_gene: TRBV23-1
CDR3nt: TGCGCCAGCAGTCAATCTAAGCAGTCTAATGAAAAACTGTTTTTT
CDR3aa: CASSQSKQSNEKLFF

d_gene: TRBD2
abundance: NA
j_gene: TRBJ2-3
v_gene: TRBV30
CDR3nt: TGTGCCTCCCAAGCGGGATCAAGGACAGATACGCAGTATTTT
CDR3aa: CASQAGSRTDTQYF

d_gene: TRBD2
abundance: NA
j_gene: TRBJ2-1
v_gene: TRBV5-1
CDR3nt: TGCGCCAGCAGCTTATCCGGGACTAGCGGGTACAATGAGCAGTTCTTC
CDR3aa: CASSLSGTSGYNEQFF

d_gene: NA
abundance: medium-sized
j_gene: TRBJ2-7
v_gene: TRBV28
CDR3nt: TGTGCCAGTTATGCCCAGGGTCTCTACGAGCAGTACTTC
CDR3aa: CASYAQGLYEQYF

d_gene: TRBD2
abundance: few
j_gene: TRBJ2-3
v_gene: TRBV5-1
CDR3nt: TGCGCCAGCAGCCTTCGACTAGCGGGGGAAGATACGCAGTATTTT
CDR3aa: CASSLRLAGEDTQYF

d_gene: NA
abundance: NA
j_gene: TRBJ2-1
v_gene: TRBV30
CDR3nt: TGTGCCTGGAGTAGGGGGCGGGGTAGCTTCGATGAGCAGTTCTTC
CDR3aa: CAWSRGRGSFDEQFF

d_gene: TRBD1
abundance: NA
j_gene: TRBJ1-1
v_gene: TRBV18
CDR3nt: TGTGCCAGCTCACCTGGGGGACAGTTGAACACTGAAGCTTTCTTT
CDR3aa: CASSPGGQLNTEAFF

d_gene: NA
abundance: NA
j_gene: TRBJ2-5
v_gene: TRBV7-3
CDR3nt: TGTGCCAGCAGCCCCCAGGGGGGCGAGACCCAGTACTTC
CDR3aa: CASSPQGGETQYF

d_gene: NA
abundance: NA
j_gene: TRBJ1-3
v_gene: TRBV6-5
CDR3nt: TGTGCCAGCAGTTACACGGACGCCATCTCTGGAAACACCATATATTTT
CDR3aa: CASSYTDAISGNTIYF

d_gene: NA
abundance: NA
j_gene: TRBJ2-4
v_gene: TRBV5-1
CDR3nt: TGCGCCAGCAGCTTGAGTAACAACAAAAACATTCAGTACTTC
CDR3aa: CASSLSNNKNIQYF

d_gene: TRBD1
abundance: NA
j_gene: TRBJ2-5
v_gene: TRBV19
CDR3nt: TGTGCCAGTAGTACTCAGAGGACAGGGGGAGAGACCCAGTACTTC
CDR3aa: CASSTQRTGGETQYF

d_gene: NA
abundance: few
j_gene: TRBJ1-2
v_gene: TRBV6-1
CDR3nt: TGTGCCAGCAATTTTCCCAACAGGCCGAACTATGGCTACACCTTC
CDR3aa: CASNFPNRPNYGYTF

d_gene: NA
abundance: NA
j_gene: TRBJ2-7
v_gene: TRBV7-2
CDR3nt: TGTGCCAGCAGCTCATACTCCTACGAGCAGTACTTC
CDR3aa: CASSSYSYEQYF

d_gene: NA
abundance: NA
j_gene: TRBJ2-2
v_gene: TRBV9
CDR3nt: TGTGCCAGCAGCGTGGGGTCAGCGAACACCGGGGAGCTGTTTTTT
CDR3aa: CASSVGSANTGELFF